A single sample is the source of the 14 T cell receptor beta chains below, sequenced in a study of PD-1 blockade in classical Hodgkin lymphoma. TCRdb's copy holds only in-frame clones and misses some; the assay was immunoSEQ multiplex PCR. The sample yields about 11,000 clones, about 76% seen once. All trial patients relapsed after autologous stem cell transplantation. The specimen comprised peripheral blood mononuclear cells (PBMCs), sampled at baseline. The receptors were sampled from a human donor with classical Hodgkin lymphoma.

The genes are TRBV19 and TRBJ2-3; 10 bases match TRBD2. V trimming: 3 bases; J trimming: 3 bases; junction bases outside the gene matches: 15. The CDR3 consists of 19 residues. The germline gives CDR1 LNHDA, CDR2 SQIVND (reference sequence). CDR3 sequence: CASSIGRAGGPRETDTQYF. In DNA, the CDR3 is TGTGCCAGTAGTATTGGACGAGCGGGAGGGCCGCGTGAGACAGATACGCAGTATTTT.

About this clone: One end of the junction varies from germline; a read error may be responsible. The chain joins TRBV28 to TRBJ1-1; D might be TRBD1 (5 bases). The length of the CDR3 is 10 residues. Germline V gene data show CDR1 as MDHEN and CDR2 as SYDVKM. The CDR3 DNA follows: TGTGCCAGCGCCTCCCAATCCCAGGGATTT. As protein: CASASQSQGF.

By frequency in the sample, this clone is medium-sized. The chain links TRBV19 to TRBJ1-2, with D tentatively TRBD1 (6 bases). The CDR3 covers 18 residues. The V end was cut by 4 bases, the J end by 2 bases, with 23 bases between. The V gene's germline CDR1 is LNHDA and CDR2 SQIVND (reference sequence). The CDR3 sequence: CASSTEDRSLKENYGYTF. CDR3 coding DNA: TGTGCCAGTAGTACCGAGGACAGATCGCTGAAGGAGAACTATGGCTACACCTTC.

The genes are TRBV19 and TRBJ1-5; D not resolved. Trimming took off 3 bases at V and 5 bases at J, with 17 bases between the two ends. The CDR3 consists of 16 residues. Germline CDR1 reads LNHDA; CDR2 reads SQIVND (reference sequence). The CDR3 loop reads CASSIPSRQIYQPQHF. The CDR3 DNA is TGTGCCAGTAGTATCCCTTCGCGGCAGATTTATCAGCCCCAGCATTTT.

This clone showed up just a few times. The chain employs TRBV6-5 and TRBJ2-5; a weak D match, TRBD1 (6 bases). Per germline, CDR1 MNHEY and CDR2 SVGAGI. The germline V and J ends were trimmed by 5 bases and 5 bases, with 15 bases remaining between them. CDR3 length equals 14 residues. This CDR3 reads CASSNTGSGETQYF. The CDR3 DNA reads as TGTGCCAGCAGTAATACAGGGTCTGGGGAGACCCAGTACTTC.

V is TRBV19 and J is TRBJ1-1; TRBD1 matches at 7 bases. The CDR3 sequence is 14 residues long. Germline CDR1 and CDR2: LNHDA and SQIVND (reference sequence). V was clipped by 9 bases and J by 2 bases; unmatched bases: 9. CDR3 in amino acids: CASSHGQANTEAFF. The CDR3 DNA sequence: TGTGCCAGCAGCCACGGACAGGCCAACACTGAAGCTTTCTTT.

The chain carries TRBV6-6 and TRBJ2-7; D remains ambiguous. The CDR3 is 15 residues long. Germline assignment: CDR1 MNHNY and CDR2 SVGAGI (reference sequence). Trimming removed 6 bases at V and 0 bases at J, with 15 bases between. CDR3 region: CASSPSLGSSYEQYF. Written as DNA, the CDR3 is TGTGCCAGCAGCCCATCGTTGGGAAGCTCCTACGAGCAGTACTTC.

The genes are TRBV15 and TRBJ2-7; D not certain. Trimming pared 0 bases from V and 2 bases from J, leaving 14 bases between. Germline V gene sequence: CDR1 LNHNV, CDR2 YYDKDF (reference sequence). The CDR3 has 16 amino acids. The CDR3 bases are TGTGCCACCAGCAGAGATTCTGGTGCTAGTACCTACGAGCAGTACTTC. Protein: CATSRDSGASTYEQYF.

V and J are TRBV6-6 and TRBJ1-2; a possible D gene is TRBD1 (6 bases). This CDR3 comprises 14 residues. The germline V gene encodes CDR1 MNHNY and CDR2 SVGAGI (reference sequence). V was trimmed by 7 bases and J by 0 bases, leaving 12 bases between them. CDR3 loop: CASIPDSANYGYTF. Written as DNA, the CDR3 is TGTGCCAGCATTCCGGACAGTGCTAACTATGGCTACACCTTC.

The chain uses TRBV2 and TRBJ2-2; D gene uncertain. Trimming removed 9 bases at V and 4 bases at J, with 9 bases between. Germline CDR1 and CDR2: SNHLY and FYNNEI. This CDR3 spans 12 amino acids. The CDR3 sequence: CASRLFTGELFF. CDR3 DNA sequence: TGTGCCAGTCGTCTATTCACCGGGGAGCTGTTTTTT.

The chain has TRBV29-1 and TRBJ1-1, with 7 bases aligning to TRBD1. The V and J ends lost 6 bases and 12 bases, in that order; junction bases with no gene match: 13. The germline gives CDR1 SQVTM, CDR2 ANQGSEA. This CDR3 has 12 amino acids. For the CDR3, the DNA is TGCAGCGTAACAACCGGGACAGAAAGCCCTTTCTTT. This encodes CSVTTGTESPFF.

The V gene is TRBV18, the J gene TRBJ1-4; D perhaps matches TRBD1 (6 bases). Germline lookup yields CDR1 KGHSH and CDR2 LQKENI. V dropped 5 bases and J dropped 4 bases, with 14 bases sitting between them. The CDR3 totals 15 residues. CDR3: CASSLNRDNNEKLFF. Written as DNA, the CDR3 is TGTGCCAGCTCATTAAACCGGGACAATAATGAAAAACTGTTTTTT.

V gene TRBV5-1 combines with J gene TRBJ2-7; TRBD1 agrees at 9 bases. Germline CDR1 SGHRS, CDR2 YFSETQ. The CDR3 runs to 14 residues. V was clipped by 3 bases and J by 7 bases; unmatched bases: 8. The CDR3 reads CASSSWTGEGEQYF. CDR3 bases: TGCGCCAGCAGCTCCTGGACAGGGGAAGGAGAGCAGTACTTC.

This clone was picked up one time. The rearrangement uses TRBV10-2 and TRBJ2-7; the D gene is possibly TRBD2 (6 bases). V gave up 3 bases and J gave up 3 bases, with 12 bases separating them. The length of the CDR3 is 14 residues. The germline V gene has CDR1 WSHSY and CDR2 SAAADI. CDR3 loop: CASSENGGVYEQYF. CDR3 DNA sequence: TGCGCCAGCAGTGAAAACGGGGGAGTCTACGAGCAGTACTTC.